This T cell receptor (beta chain) is from a study of CD8+ T cells in alopecia areata. Regarding this clone: The antigen is unknown.

Study findings and constraints: Lesional scalp exceeded normal scalp in clonality, especially in alopecia totalis/universalis.

cDNA prepared by RNA extraction and subsequent reverse transcription served as the template for sequencing. Only in-frame clones appear in the TCRdb table, and some are missing; sequencing was by immunoSEQ multiplex PCR. Here the sample spans about 150,000 clones, 50% to 60% being singletons. This CDR3 is built from 16 residues. Trimming at V came to 4 bases and at J to 6 bases, leaving 8 bases not matched to a gene. The germline V gene has CDR1 SGDLS and CDR2 YYNGEE. The receptor's source is a human donor in good health. Sequenced: CD4+ T cells sorted from blood. V usage is TRBV9 and J usage is TRBJ2-2; TRBD1 aligns across 11 bases. The CDR3 nucleotides read TGTGCCAGCAGCTCCCGGACAGGGGGCGCCCCCGGGGAGCTGTTTTTT. It yields the protein CASSSRTGGAPGELFF.